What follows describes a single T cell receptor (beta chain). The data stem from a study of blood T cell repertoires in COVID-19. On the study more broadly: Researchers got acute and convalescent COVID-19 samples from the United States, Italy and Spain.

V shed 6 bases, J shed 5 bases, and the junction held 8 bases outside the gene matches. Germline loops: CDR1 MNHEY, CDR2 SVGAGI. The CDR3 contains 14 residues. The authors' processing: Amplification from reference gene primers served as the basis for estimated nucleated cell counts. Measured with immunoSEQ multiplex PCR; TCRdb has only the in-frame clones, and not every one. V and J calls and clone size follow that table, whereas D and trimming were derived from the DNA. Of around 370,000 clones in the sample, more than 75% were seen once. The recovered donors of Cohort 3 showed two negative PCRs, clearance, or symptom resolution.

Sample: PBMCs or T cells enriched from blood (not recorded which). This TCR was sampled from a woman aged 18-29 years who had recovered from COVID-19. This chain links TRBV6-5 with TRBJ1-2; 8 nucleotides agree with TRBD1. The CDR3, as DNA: TGTGCCAGCAGACGGGCGACAGGGGAATATGGCTACACCTTC. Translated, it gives CASRRATGEYGYTF.